This T cell receptor (beta chain) was sequenced during a study of blood T cells in healthy people across ages. The CDR3 is 16 amino acids. V lost 4 bases and J 0 bases, leaving 13 bases between the germline ends. Germline CDR1 reads MNHNS; CDR2 reads SASEGT. Using a J-beta primer mix together with a sample-barcoded 5' primer, a second PCR was run for roughly 6 to 12 cycles. From the 5' RACE reads, TCRdb called clonotypes with MiXCR, one entry per CDR3 protein. The table records under 700,000 distinct CDR3 sequences, around 24% of them present only once. This clonotype has more than one count but fewer than ten. This sample also appeared in a second study, on T cells of mothers and their children. That source reports: Addition of sample barcodes and 2-4 random nucleotides occurred through the M1S primer of the second PCR.

The rearrangement joins TRBV6-1 to TRBJ1-3; D may be TRBD1 (5 bases). The TCR originated in a boy between 10 and 17 years old in good health. The sequenced material came from blood. The CDR3: CASSATDTYSGNTIYF. In nucleotides, the CDR3 is TGTGCCAGCAGTGCCACGGACACTTACTCTGGAAACACCATATATTTT.